This T cell receptor beta chain derives from a study of blood T cells in healthy people across ages. With a J-beta primer mix and a sample-barcoded 5' primer, a second PCR ran about 6 to 11 cycles. All cDNA molecules were each tagged by a template-switch adaptor with 12 random nucleotides. From the 5' RACE reads, TCRdb called clonotypes with MiXCR, one entry per CDR3 protein. This sample carries hundreds of thousands of distinct CDR3 sequences, over 45% of them seen once, and the ten largest clones take roughly 22%. In the case of this clonotype: Its antigen is not known.

About 9.6 milliliters of peripheral blood were drawn from each donor into EDTA-treated tubes. The authors isolated at least 6 million PBMCs per sample. Overall study results and limits: Those diversity estimates obtained from one million T cells were thought to be underestimates.

The CDR3 is 13 residues long. Germline V gene data show CDR1 as DFQATT and CDR2 as SNEGSKA (reference sequence). The chain couples TRBV20-1 to TRBJ2-3; possible D gene TRBD1, 5 bases. The sequenced sample was blood. This TCR derives from a man aged 25-45 years in good health. CDR3 region: CGVLHRMGDTQYF. The CDR3 DNA sequence: TGCGGAGTGCTCCACAGGATGGGAGATACGCAGTATTTT.